Here is one TCR beta chain with its context. The target antigen is unknown. These data come from a study of T cell responses to AZD1222 COVID-19 vaccine. Whole-study results and caveats: Just five to seven AZD1222 recipients tested seropositive at baseline. Spike-specific TCR breadth and depth were elevated following two AZD1222 doses. The study reported that nearly half of spike-specific TCRs target unmutated variant regions.

The CDR3 length is 14 residues. CDR1 and CDR2 (germline): SGHTA, FQGTGA. Trimming left V 5 bases short and J 3 bases short, with 14 bases between. Repertoires were generated with immunoSEQ multiplex PCR, while TCRdb's copy carries only in-frame clones and drops some. The repertoire has about 110,000 clones, around 90% of them found once; the top ten carry around 7.5%. This receptor was identified in an adult in good health. This chain links TRBV7-3 with TRBJ2-7, with D unclear. Here the sequenced sample was peripheral blood, taken on day 0 of AZD1222 vaccination. The CDR3 DNA reads as TGTGCCAGCAGCCCTCGACCCGGTGGCTACGAGCAGTACTTC. Its protein is CASSPRPGGYEQYF.